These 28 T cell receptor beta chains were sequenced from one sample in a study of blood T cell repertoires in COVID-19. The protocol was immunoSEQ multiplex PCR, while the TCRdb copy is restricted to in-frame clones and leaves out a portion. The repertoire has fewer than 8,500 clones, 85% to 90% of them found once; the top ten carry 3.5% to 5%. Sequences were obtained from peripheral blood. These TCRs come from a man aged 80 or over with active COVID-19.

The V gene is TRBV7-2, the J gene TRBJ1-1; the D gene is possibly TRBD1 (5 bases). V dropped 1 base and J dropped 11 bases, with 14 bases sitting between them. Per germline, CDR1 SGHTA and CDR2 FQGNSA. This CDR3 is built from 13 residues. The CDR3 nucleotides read TGTGCCAGCAGCTTAGTAAGGGGCGTATGGGCTTTCTTT. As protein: CASSLVRGVWAFF.

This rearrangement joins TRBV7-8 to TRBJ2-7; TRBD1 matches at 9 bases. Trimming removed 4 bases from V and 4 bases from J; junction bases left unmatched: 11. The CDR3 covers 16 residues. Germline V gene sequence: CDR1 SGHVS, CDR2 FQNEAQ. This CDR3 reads CASSSSRDRAIYEQYF. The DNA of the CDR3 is TGTGCCAGCAGCTCATCCCGGGACAGGGCTATTTACGAGCAGTACTTC.

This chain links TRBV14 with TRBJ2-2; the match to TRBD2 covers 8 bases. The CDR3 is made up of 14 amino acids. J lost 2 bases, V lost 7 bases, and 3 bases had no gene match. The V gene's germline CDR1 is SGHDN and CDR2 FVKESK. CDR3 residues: CASTGTRNTGELFF. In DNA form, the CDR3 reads TGTGCCAGCACAGGGACTAGAAACACCGGGGAGCTGTTTTTT.

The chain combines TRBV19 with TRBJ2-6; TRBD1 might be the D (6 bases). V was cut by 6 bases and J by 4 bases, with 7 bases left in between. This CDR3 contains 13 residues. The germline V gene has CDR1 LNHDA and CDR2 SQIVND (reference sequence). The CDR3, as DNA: TGTGCCAGTAGAACAGGGGGGGCCAACGTCCTGACTTTC. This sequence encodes CASRTGGANVLTF.

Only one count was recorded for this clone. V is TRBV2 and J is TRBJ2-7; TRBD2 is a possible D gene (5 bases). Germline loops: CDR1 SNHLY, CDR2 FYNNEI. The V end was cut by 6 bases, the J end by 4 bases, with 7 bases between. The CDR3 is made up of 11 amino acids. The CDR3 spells CASREEYEQYF. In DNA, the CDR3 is TGTGCCAGCAGGGAGGAATACGAGCAGTACTTC.

CDR3 coding DNA: TGTGCCAGCACCCTTTCCCGCGGAAACAGGGGAGTCGAGCAGTACTTC. It is translated as CASTLSRGNRGVEQYF. The genes are TRBV28 and TRBJ2-7, with 7 bases lining up with TRBD1. The CDR3 loop spans 16 amino acids. Per germline, CDR1 MDHEN and CDR2 SYDVKM. Trimming at V came to 7 bases and at J to 6 bases, leaving 18 bases not matched to a gene.

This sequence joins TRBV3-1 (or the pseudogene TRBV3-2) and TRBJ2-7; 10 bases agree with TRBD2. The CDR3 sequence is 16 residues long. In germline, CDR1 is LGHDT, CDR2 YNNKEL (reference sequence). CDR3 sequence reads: CSNTQASGGGPYEQYF. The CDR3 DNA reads TGTTCCAATACCCAGGCCAGCGGGGGGGGACCCTACGAGCAGTACTTC.

The CDR3 sequence is CASRLDGTSGSILGETQYF. DNA of the CDR3: TGTGCAAGTCGCTTAGACGGGACTAGCGGGAGTATTTTAGGGGAGACCCAGTACTTC. The J gene is TRBJ2-5, the V gene TRBV12-2; TRBD2, the table's D call, lacks a check against the DNA. TRBV12-2 is annotated as a pseudogene. This CDR3 comprises 19 residues.

The CDR3 loop is CASRPIPQGNTGELFF. CDR3 DNA sequence: TGTGCCAGCAGGCCCATTCCACAGGGGAACACCGGGGAGCTGTTTTTT. The V and J genes are TRBV28 and TRBJ2-2; D perhaps matches TRBD1 (6 bases). The CDR3 has 16 residues. The germline V gene encodes CDR1 MDHEN and CDR2 SYDVKM. The V end lost 6 bases, the J end lost 1 base, and 15 bases lay between the germline ends.

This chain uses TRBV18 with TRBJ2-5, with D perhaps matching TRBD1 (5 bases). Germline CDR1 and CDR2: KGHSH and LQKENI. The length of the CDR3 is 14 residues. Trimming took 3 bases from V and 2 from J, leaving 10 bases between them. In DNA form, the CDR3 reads TGTGCCAGCTCACCCACAGGAGAGCAAGAGACCCAGTACTTC. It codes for CASSPTGEQETQYF.

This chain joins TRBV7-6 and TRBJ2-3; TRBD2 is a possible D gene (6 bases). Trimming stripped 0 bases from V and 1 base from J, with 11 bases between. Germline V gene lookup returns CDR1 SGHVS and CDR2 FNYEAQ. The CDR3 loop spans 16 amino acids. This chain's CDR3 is CASSLAWASGTDTQYF. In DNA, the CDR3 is TGTGCCAGCAGCTTAGCGTGGGCTAGCGGCACAGATACGCAGTATTTT.

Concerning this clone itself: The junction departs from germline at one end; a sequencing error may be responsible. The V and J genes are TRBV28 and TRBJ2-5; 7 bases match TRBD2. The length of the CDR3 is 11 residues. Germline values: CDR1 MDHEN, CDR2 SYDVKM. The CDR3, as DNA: TGCGGTGGGAGGGCCTGTGAGACCCAGTACTTC. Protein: CGGRACETQYF.

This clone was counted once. The CDR3 coding sequence is TGCGCCAGCAGCTTGGTGGAGTTCACCGTCACCGGGGAGCTGTTTTTT. Translated: CASSLVEFTVTGELFF. This rearrangement joins TRBV5-1 to TRBJ2-2; D is unclear. CDR3 size: 16 residues. The germline V gene encodes CDR1 SGHRS and CDR2 YFSETQ. Between the trimmed V and J ends, which lost 0 bases and 4 bases, there was a span of 13 bases.

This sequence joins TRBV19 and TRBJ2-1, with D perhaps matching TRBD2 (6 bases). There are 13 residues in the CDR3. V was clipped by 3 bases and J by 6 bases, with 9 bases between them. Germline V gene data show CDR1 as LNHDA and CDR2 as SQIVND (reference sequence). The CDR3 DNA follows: TGTGCCAGTAGTATCGGGGGTCGCAATGAGCAGTTCTTC. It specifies CASSIGGRNEQFF.

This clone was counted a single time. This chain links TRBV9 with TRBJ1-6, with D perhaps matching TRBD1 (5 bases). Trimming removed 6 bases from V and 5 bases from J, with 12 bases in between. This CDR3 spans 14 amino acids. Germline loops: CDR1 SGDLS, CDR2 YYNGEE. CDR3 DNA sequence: TGTGCCAGCAATTCGGGCAGGGATAATTCACCCCTCCACTTT. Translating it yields CASNSGRDNSPLHF.

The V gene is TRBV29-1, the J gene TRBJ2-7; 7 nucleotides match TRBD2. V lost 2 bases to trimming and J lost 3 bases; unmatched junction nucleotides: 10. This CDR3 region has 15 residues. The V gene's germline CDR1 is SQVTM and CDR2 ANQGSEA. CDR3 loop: CSVELMSRTSYEQYF. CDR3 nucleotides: TGCAGCGTTGAATTGATGTCTCGGACTAGCTACGAGCAGTACTTC.

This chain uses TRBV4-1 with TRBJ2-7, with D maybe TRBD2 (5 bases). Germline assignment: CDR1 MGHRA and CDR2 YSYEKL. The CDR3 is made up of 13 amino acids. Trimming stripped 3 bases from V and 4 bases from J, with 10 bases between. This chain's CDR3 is CASSQSSGYEQYF. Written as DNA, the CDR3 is TGCGCCAGCAGCCAGTCGTCGGGGTACGAGCAGTACTTC.

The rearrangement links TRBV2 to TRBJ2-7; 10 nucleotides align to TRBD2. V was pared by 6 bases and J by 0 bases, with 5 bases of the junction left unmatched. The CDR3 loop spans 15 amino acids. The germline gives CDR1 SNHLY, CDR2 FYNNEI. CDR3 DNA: TGTGCCAGCAGAGAGGGACTAGCGAGCTCCTACGAGCAGTACTTC. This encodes CASREGLASSYEQYF.

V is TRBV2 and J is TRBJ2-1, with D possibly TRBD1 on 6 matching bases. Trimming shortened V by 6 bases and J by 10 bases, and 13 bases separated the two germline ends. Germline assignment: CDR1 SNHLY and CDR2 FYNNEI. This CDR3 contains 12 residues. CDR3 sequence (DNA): TGTGCCAGCAGGGGACACGGGGACGAGCAGTTCTTC. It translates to CASRGHGDEQFF.

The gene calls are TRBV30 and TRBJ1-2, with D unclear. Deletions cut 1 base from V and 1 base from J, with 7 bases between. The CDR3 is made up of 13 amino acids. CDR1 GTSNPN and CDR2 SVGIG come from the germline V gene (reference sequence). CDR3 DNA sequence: TGTGCCTGGAGTGCGGGGTATAACTATGGCTACACCTTC. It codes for CAWSAGYNYGYTF.

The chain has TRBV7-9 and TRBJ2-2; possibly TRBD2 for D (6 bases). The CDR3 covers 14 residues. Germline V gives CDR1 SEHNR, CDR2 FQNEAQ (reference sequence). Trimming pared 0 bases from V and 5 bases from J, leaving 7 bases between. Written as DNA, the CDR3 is TGTGCCAGCAGCTTAGCGGGGGGAACCGGGGAGCTGTTTTTT. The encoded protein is CASSLAGGTGELFF.

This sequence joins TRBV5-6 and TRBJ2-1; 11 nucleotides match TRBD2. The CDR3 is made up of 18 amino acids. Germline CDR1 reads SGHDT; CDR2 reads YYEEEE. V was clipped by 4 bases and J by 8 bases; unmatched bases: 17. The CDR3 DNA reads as TGTGCCAGCAGCCCCAAGCCTGTAACTAGCGGGAGCCCGGATGAGCAGTTCTTC. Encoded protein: CASSPKPVTSGSPDEQFF.

The chain's CDR3 is CASSSTRVFYEQYF. Here the CDR3 DNA reads TGTGCCAGCAGTTCCACGAGGGTTTTCTACGAGCAGTACTTC. The rearrangement joins TRBV6-5 to TRBJ2-7; D is possibly TRBD2 (5 bases). Trimming took 4 bases from V and 3 from J, leaving 13 bases between them. Germline V gene data show CDR1 as MNHEY and CDR2 as SVGAGI. This CDR3 is built from 14 residues.

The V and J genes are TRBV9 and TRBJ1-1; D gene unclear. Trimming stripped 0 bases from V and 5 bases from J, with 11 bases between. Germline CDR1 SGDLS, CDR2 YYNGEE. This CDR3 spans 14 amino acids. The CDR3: CASSVVTGETEAFF. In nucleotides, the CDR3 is TGTGCCAGCAGCGTAGTGACTGGAGAGACTGAAGCTTTCTTT.

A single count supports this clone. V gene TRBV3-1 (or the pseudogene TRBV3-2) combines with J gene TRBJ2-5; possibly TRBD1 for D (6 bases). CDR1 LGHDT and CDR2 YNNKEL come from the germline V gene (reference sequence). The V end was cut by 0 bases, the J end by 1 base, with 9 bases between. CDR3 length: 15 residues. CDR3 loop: CASSQDTGSQETQYF. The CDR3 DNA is TGTGCCAGCAGCCAAGACACAGGGTCCCAAGAGACCCAGTACTTC.

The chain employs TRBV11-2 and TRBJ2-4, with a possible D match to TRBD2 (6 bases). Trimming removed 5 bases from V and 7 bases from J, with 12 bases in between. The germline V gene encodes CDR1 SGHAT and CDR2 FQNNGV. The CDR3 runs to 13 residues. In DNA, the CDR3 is TGTGCCAGCAGCCCGGGGGTAGCTAACATTCAGTACTTC. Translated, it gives CASSPGVANIQYF. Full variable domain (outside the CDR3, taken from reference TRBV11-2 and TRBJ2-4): EAGVAQSPRYKIIEKRQSVAFWCNPISGHATLYWYQQILGQGPKLLIQFQNNGVVDDSQLPKDRFSAERLKGVDSTLKIQPAKLEDSAVYLCASSPGVANIQYFGAGTRLSVL.

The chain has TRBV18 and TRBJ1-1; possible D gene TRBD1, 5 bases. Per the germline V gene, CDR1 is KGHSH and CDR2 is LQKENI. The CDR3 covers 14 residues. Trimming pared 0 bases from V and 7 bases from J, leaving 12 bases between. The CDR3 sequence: CASSPPARDVEAFF. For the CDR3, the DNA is TGTGCCAGCTCACCACCCGCCAGGGATGTTGAAGCTTTCTTT.

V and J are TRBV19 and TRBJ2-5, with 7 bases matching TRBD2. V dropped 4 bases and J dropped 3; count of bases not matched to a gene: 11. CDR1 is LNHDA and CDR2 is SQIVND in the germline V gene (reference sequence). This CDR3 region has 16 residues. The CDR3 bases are TGTGCCAGTAGTAGCCAAGCGGGGAGGTCGGAAGAGACCCAGTACTTC. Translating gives CASSSQAGRSEETQYF.